One and the same sample provided the 22 T cell receptor beta chains below, sequenced in a study of shared clonotypes between healthy human individuals. Method: immunoSEQ multiplex PCR; TCRdb's copy keeps in-frame clones and lacks some. The repertoire has 1,100,000 or so clones, 75% to 80% of them found once; the top ten carry 0.5% to 0.6%. The sequenced sample was memory CD4+ T cells from PBMCs. Subset specified: CD45RA-negative fraction. These receptors all come from a man younger than 30 in good health. Some clones in this sample may be carry-over from other donors' samples.

In its sample, this clone was seen many times. The chain employs TRBV27 and TRBJ2-2; 8 bases map to TRBD1. The CDR3 totals 18 residues. Trimming at V came to 2 bases and at J to 10 bases, leaving 18 bases not matched to a gene. In germline, CDR1 is MNHEY, CDR2 SMNVEV (reference sequence). The CDR3 sequence is CASSLGGQGAGRGQELFF. In DNA form, the CDR3 reads TGTGCCAGCAGTTTAGGTGGGCAGGGGGCTGGTCGTGGCCAGGAGCTGTTTTTT.

This chain connects TRBV30 to TRBJ1-5; tentatively, D is TRBD1 (5 bases). Germline V gives CDR1 GTSNPN, CDR2 SVGIG (reference sequence). V lost 7 bases to trimming and J lost 5 bases, with 21 bases between them. This CDR3 has 15 residues. CDR3 nucleotides: TGTGCCTCGCAGGGAGGGGTTACCGGGGATCAGCCCCAGCATTTT. It encodes CASQGGVTGDQPQHF.

The chain recombines TRBV19 with TRBJ1-2; the match to TRBD1 covers 9 bases. Germline lookup yields CDR1 LNHDA and CDR2 SQIVND (reference sequence). The CDR3 sequence is 13 residues long. With V trimmed by 5 bases and J by 3 bases, 1 base remained unmatched. CDR3 residues: CASSGTGYYGYTF. The CDR3 DNA reads as TGTGCCAGTAGTGGGACAGGGTACTATGGCTACACCTTC.

The chain couples TRBV4-3 to TRBJ1-2; no clear D gene. There are 16 residues in the CDR3. The germline V and J ends were trimmed by 0 bases and 5 bases, with 16 bases remaining between them. Per germline, CDR1 LGHNA and CDR2 YSLEER. The CDR3 nucleotides are TGCGCCAGCAGCCAAGAGGTGCGGATATTCTCGTATGGCTACACCTTC. Protein sequence: CASSQEVRIFSYGYTF.

The chain joins TRBV7-2 to TRBJ2-3, with TRBD1 as a possible D gene (6 bases). Germline assignment: CDR1 SGHTA and CDR2 FQGNSA. The CDR3 length is 14 residues. V dropped 3 bases and J dropped 4 bases, with 11 bases sitting between them. CDR3: CASSFTGWSDTQYF. The CDR3 DNA reads TGTGCCAGCAGCTTTACAGGGTGGTCAGATACGCAGTATTTT.

The gene calls are TRBV19 and TRBJ1-5; D gene unclear. This CDR3 is 14 amino acids long. CDR1 and CDR2 from the germline V gene are LNHDA and SQIVND (reference sequence). Trimming removed 3 bases from V and 0 bases from J, with 6 bases in between. The CDR3 DNA sequence: TGTGCCAGTAGTATTATCAGTAGCAATCAGCCCCAGCATTTT. Amino acid sequence: CASSIISSNQPQHF.

The J gene is TRBJ2-2, the V gene TRBV5-8; the match to TRBD1 covers 8 bases. The CDR3 has 14 amino acids. Unmatched junction bases numbered 5, after V lost 4 bases and J lost 6 bases. Germline loops: CDR1 SGHTS, CDR2 YDEGEE. The CDR3: CASSGQGEAGELFF. CDR3 coding DNA: TGTGCCAGCAGCGGACAGGGCGAGGCCGGGGAGCTGTTTTTT.

J is TRBJ2-3 and V is TRBV28; no clear D gene. The CDR3 runs to 12 residues. CDR1 and CDR2 (germline): MDHEN, SYDVKM. V lost 6 bases and J lost 5, with 9 bases in between. The CDR3 here is CASSRYRDTQYF. In DNA, the CDR3 is TGTGCCAGCAGCCGCTATAGAGATACGCAGTATTTT.

The chain combines TRBV5-1 with TRBJ1-1; D may be TRBD1 (5 bases). Trimming stripped 4 bases from V and 0 bases from J, with 13 bases between. The CDR3 is made up of 15 amino acids. Per germline, CDR1 SGHRS and CDR2 YFSETQ. CDR3 nucleotides: TGCGCCAGCAGCCGGGGCCCCGCTATGAACACTGAAGCTTTCTTT. This encodes CASSRGPAMNTEAFF.

The V call is TRBV19, the J call TRBJ1-5, with 8 bases that match TRBD1. There are 14 residues in the CDR3. Germline V gene lookup returns CDR1 LNHDA and CDR2 SQIVND (reference sequence). V lost 2 bases to trimming and J lost 4 bases; unmatched junction nucleotides: 1. The CDR3 DNA reads TGTGCCAGTAGTATAAGACAGGGGAATCAGCCCCAGCATTTT. Translated: CASSIRQGNQPQHF.

The CDR3 DNA reads as TGTGCCAGCAGTTTATGGGTCAGGGGTGGCAATCAGCCCCAGCATTTT. Protein sequence: CASSLWVRGGNQPQHF. This rearrangement joins TRBV28 to TRBJ1-5, with a tentative D call TRBD1 (6 bases). CDR1 is MDHEN and CDR2 is SYDVKM in the germline V gene. V lost 0 bases, J lost 2 bases, and 11 bases lay in between. The CDR3 consists of 16 residues. Full variable domain (remainder filled in from reference TRBV28 and TRBJ1-5): DVKVTQSSRYLVKRTGEKVFLECVQDMDHENMFWYRQDPGLGLRLIYFSYDVKMKEKGDIPEGYSVSREKKERFSLILESASTNQTSMYLCASSLWVRGGNQPQHFGDGTRLSIL.

The chain uses TRBV29-1 and TRBJ1-2; perhaps TRBD1 as D (6 bases). Germline CDR1 and CDR2: SQVTM and ANQGSEA. The ends were cut back, 0 bases at V and 4 bases at J, with 18 bases in the middle. This CDR3 has 16 residues. As DNA, the CDR3 is TGCAGCGTTGAAGAACGACAGGAAACACGGGTCTATGGCTACACCTTC. This gives the protein CSVEERQETRVYGYTF.

The chain is built from TRBV28 and TRBJ2-1, with a possible D match to TRBD1 (5 bases). Trimming cost V 2 bases and J 7 bases, with 15 bases left between them. The CDR3 contains 15 residues. From germline, CDR1 is MDHEN and CDR2 SYDVKM. CDR3 sequence (DNA): TGTGCCAGCAGTTTAGGGGCATGGCTCCAGAATGAGCAGTTCTTC. Translated, it gives CASSLGAWLQNEQFF.

The rearrangement joins TRBV13 to TRBJ2-7; the match to TRBD2 covers 8 bases. The ends lost 6 bases at V and 5 bases at J; junction bases unmatched: 15. Germline loops: CDR1 PRHDT, CDR2 FYEKMQ (reference sequence). The length of the CDR3 is 16 residues. CDR3 DNA: TGTGCCAGCAGTCCCCGGCAAGCGGGAGTGTGGAACGAGCAGTACTTC. This gives the protein CASSPRQAGVWNEQYF.

This rearrangement joins TRBV5-1 to TRBJ2-3; perhaps TRBD2 as D (5 bases). Trimming removed 7 bases at V and 0 bases at J, with 12 bases between. This CDR3 region has 14 residues. Looked up from germline, CDR1 is SGHRS and CDR2 is YFSETQ. The CDR3 sequence: CASRLDSSTDTQYF. CDR3 nucleotide sequence: TGCGCCAGCCGGCTGGACTCTAGCACAGATACGCAGTATTTT. Drawing the rest from reference TRBV5-1 and TRBJ2-3, the complete variable domain is KAGVTQTPRYLIKTRGQQVTLSCSPISGHRSVSWYQQTPGQGLQFLFEYFSETQRNKGNFPGRFSGRQFSNSRSEMNVSTLELGDSALYLCASRLDSSTDTQYFGPGTRLTVL.

The rearrangement uses TRBV11-2 and TRBJ2-6; a possible D gene is TRBD1 (6 bases). Germline V gene sequence: CDR1 SGHAT, CDR2 FQNNGV. V dropped 3 bases and J dropped 0 bases, with 9 bases sitting between them. CDR3 length equals 16 residues. The CDR3 loop reads CASSFRRGSGANVLTF. The DNA for the CDR3 is TGTGCCAGCAGCTTCCGCAGGGGCTCTGGGGCCAACGTCCTGACTTTC.

V gene TRBV28 combines with J gene TRBJ2-1; D tentatively fits TRBD1 or TRBD2 (6 bases each). CDR1 and CDR2 from the germline V gene are MDHEN and SYDVKM. The CDR3 spans 15 residues. Trimming cost V 2 bases and J 10 bases, with 18 bases left between them. CDR3 loop: CASSLGGRFRVEQFF. The CDR3 DNA reads as TGTGCCAGCAGTTTAGGGGGGCGCTTTCGGGTAGAGCAGTTCTTC. Full variable domain (rest looked up from reference TRBV28 and TRBJ2-1): DVKVTQSSRYLVKRTGEKVFLECVQDMDHENMFWYRQDPGLGLRLIYFSYDVKMKEKGDIPEGYSVSREKKERFSLILESASTNQTSMYLCASSLGGRFRVEQFFGPGTRLTVL.

The rearrangement links TRBV28 to TRBJ2-7; D possibly uses TRBD1 or TRBD2 (6 bases each). The V gene lost 5 bases and the J gene lost 1 base, with 18 bases spanning the gap. Germline V gene lookup returns CDR1 MDHEN and CDR2 SYDVKM. There are 16 residues in the CDR3. In DNA form, the CDR3 reads TGTGCCAGCAGTAATTCCCCGGGGGCAGGATCCTACGAGCAGTACTTC. Amino acid sequence: CASSNSPGAGSYEQYF.

V usage is TRBV5-1 and J usage is TRBJ1-3; 7 bases line up with TRBD1. J gave up 4 bases and V 2 bases, and 9 bases lay outside the gene matches. The germline gives CDR1 SGHRS, CDR2 YFSETQ. The CDR3 consists of 16 residues. The CDR3 bases are TGCGCCAGCAGCTTTGGAACAGGGGCCAACGGAAACACCATATATTTT. Translating gives CASSFGTGANGNTIYF.

CDR3 nucleotides: TGCGCCAGCAGCCAAGCCCCCGGGATCGACTACAATGAGCAGTTCTTC. This gives the protein CASSQAPGIDYNEQFF. The chain joins TRBV4-1 to TRBJ2-1; tentatively, D is TRBD2 (5 bases). This CDR3 is 16 amino acids long. Germline values: CDR1 MGHRA, CDR2 YSYEKL. The ends were cut back, 1 base at V and 3 bases at J, with 13 bases in the middle.

The chain couples TRBV5-3 to TRBJ2-1; 8 nucleotides line up with TRBD2. TRBV5-3 is marked as an open reading frame, function uncertain. CDR3 length equals 16 residues. The junction had 4 bases not matched to a gene; V was cut back by 1 base and J by 1 base. The CDR3 sequence: CARSLYERGSYNEQFF. CDR3 in DNA: TGTGCCAGAAGCTTGTATGAGCGGGGGTCCTACAATGAGCAGTTCTTC.

The V call is TRBV28, the J call TRBJ1-2, with TRBD1 matching over 8 bases. V shed 6 bases and J 4 bases; nucleotides not matched to a gene: 7. This CDR3 has 14 residues. Germline V lookup: CDR1 MDHEN, CDR2 SYDVKM. CDR3 DNA sequence: TGTGCCAGCAGCCTACAGGGGGGTAGCTATGGCTACACCTTC. Amino acids: CASSLQGGSYGYTF.